This T cell receptor (beta chain) was recovered during a study of blood T cell repertoires in COVID-19. Across the whole study: Nucleic acid was either cDNA or gDNA, and it came from T cells, B-cell-depleted T cells, or PBMCs.

This clone was recorded once. In the original processing: Nucleated cell number was recorded as an estimate derived from reference gene primer amplification. The assay was immunoSEQ multiplex PCR, and TCRdb's table has in-frame clones only and misses some. That table is the source of V, J and clone size, and D and trimming were worked out from the DNA. The sample lists 55,000 to 70,000 clones; 82% were seen once. In germline, CDR1 is KGHDR, CDR2 SFDVKD. The V end was cut by 11 bases, the J end by 8 bases, with 24 bases between. The CDR3 has 15 residues. The receptor was isolated from an older woman with acute or convalescent COVID-19. This sequence joins TRBV24-1 and TRBJ2-4; TRBD1 might be the D (5 bases). Input material: peripheral blood. The CDR3 spells CASTVPGPIGDIQYF. The CDR3 DNA reads as TGTGCCAGCACTGTGCCGGGCCCTATAGGGGACATTCAGTACTTC.